These 10 T cell receptor beta chains originate from one sample sequenced in a study of type 1 regulatory T cells. What these receptors recognize is not known. Each CDR3 protein gets one entry after TCRdb re-called the reads with MiXCR. Among more than 60,000 distinct CDR3 sequences listed, around 62% were seen once. The sample consisted of cultured non-Tr1 T cells, either the whole culture or a sorted T cell fraction (not recorded which). These receptors all stem from a human donor in good health.

The CDR3 DNA reads TGTGCCAGCAGCCCCGTCGCAGGGACCCCTGAAGCTTTCTTT. This encodes CASSPVAGTPEAFF. The chain couples TRBV4-2 to TRBJ1-1; perhaps TRBD1 as D (5 bases). V lost 4 bases and J lost 6, with 15 bases in between. This CDR3 has 14 amino acids. The germline V gene encodes CDR1 LGHNA and CDR2 YNFKEQ.

In this sample, this clonotype turned up a few times. This chain connects TRBV19 to TRBJ1-2, with 9 bases aligning to TRBD1. This CDR3 has 16 amino acids. The V gene end was trimmed by 8 bases and the J gene end by 7 bases; junction bases not matched to a gene: 17. The germline gives CDR1 LNHDA, CDR2 SQIVND (reference sequence). CDR3 sequence: CASGKKGQGRNRGYTF. The CDR3, as DNA: TGTGCCAGTGGGAAGAAAGGACAGGGGCGAAATCGTGGCTACACCTTC.

This chain joins TRBV7-2 and TRBJ2-3; 8 positions agree with TRBD2. The length of the CDR3 is 16 residues. Germline V gene data show CDR1 as SGHTA and CDR2 as FQGNSA. The V gene end was trimmed by 4 bases and the J gene end by 1 base; junction bases not matched to a gene: 7. For the CDR3, the DNA is TGTGCCAGCAGCTCCCGGCGGGAGGCGCGCACAGATACGCAGTATTTT. This gives the protein CASSSRREARTDTQYF. Complete variable domain (other parts from reference TRBV7-2 and TRBJ2-3): GAGVSQSPSNKVTEKGKDVELRCDPISGHTALYWYRQSLGQGLEFLIYFQGNSAPDKSGLPSDRFSAERTGGSVSTLTIQRTQQEDSAVYLCASSSRREARTDTQYFGPGTRLTVL.

This chain connects TRBV5-1 to TRBJ1-3; 9 bases agree with TRBD1. There are 18 residues in the CDR3. V trimming: 1 base; J trimming: 4 bases; junction bases outside the gene matches: 12. Germline values: CDR1 SGHRS, CDR2 YFSETQ. In DNA, the CDR3 is TGCGCCAGCAGCTTGTTATCCGGACAGGGGATCGCCGGAAACACCATATATTTT. Translation gives CASSLLSGQGIAGNTIYF.

The chain uses TRBV3-1 and TRBJ2-1; 9 nucleotides agree with TRBD2. Germline V gene lookup returns CDR1 LGHDT and CDR2 YNNKEL (reference sequence). J lost 10 bases, V lost 4 bases, and 8 bases had no gene match. The CDR3 extends over 14 amino acids. The DNA of the CDR3 is TGTGCCAGCAGCCGCTGGACTAGCGAGAACGAGCAGTTCTTC. Residues: CASSRWTSENEQFF.

This clonotype was counted only a few times. CDR3 sequence (DNA): TGTGCCAGCAGCGCCAGGGATCTGGGGCCCCAGCATTTT. Its translation: CASSARDLGPQHF. The rearrangement joins TRBV3-1 to TRBJ1-5; D might be TRBD1 (5 bases). CDR3 length equals 13 residues. V was cut by 5 bases and J by 9 bases, with 14 bases left in between. The germline CDR1 and CDR2 sequences are LGHDT and YNNKEL (reference sequence).

The chain joins TRBV12-3 or TRBV12-4 to TRBJ2-2, with D possibly being TRBD2 (5 bases). There are 16 residues in the CDR3. Trimming removed 3 bases from V and 1 base from J, with 12 bases in between. The CDR3 here is CASSFSPGVNTGELFF. The CDR3 coding sequence is TGTGCCAGCAGTTTTTCCCCCGGGGTGAACACCGGGGAGCTGTTTTTT.

This sequence joins TRBV20-1 and TRBJ1-5; no definite D call. Germline V gene data show CDR1 as DFQATT and CDR2 as SNEGSKA (reference sequence). CDR3 length equals 14 residues. V was trimmed by 3 bases and J by 8 bases, leaving 17 bases between them. CDR3 in DNA: TGCAGTGCTAGGGGTGTGGGCTTTTTCGAGCCCCAGCATTTT. The encoded protein is CSARGVGFFEPQHF.

The chain carries TRBV12-3 or TRBV12-4 and TRBJ1-5; 10 bases are shared with TRBD1. The CDR3 consists of 14 residues. V trimming: 7 bases; J trimming: 7 bases; junction bases outside the gene matches: 7. CDR3 in amino acids: CASTRDRGQQPQHF. CDR3 DNA sequence: TGTGCCAGCACCCGGGACAGGGGCCAGCAGCCCCAGCATTTT.

The rearrangement uses TRBV11-3 and TRBJ2-1; 14 bases align to TRBD2. The CDR3 runs 15 residues. V was pared by 5 bases and J by 7 bases, with 4 bases of the junction left unmatched. Germline V gives CDR1 SGHNT, CDR2 YENEEA. This CDR3 reads CASSLGLAGANEQFF. For the CDR3, the DNA is TGTGCCAGCAGCCTGGGACTAGCGGGAGCTAATGAGCAGTTCTTC.